These 12 T cell receptor beta chains were sequenced from one sample in a study of monozygotic twins with inflammatory bowel disease. From its re-call of the 5' RACE reads, TCRdb lists each CDR3 protein once, without DNA. In all, the sample yields hundreds of thousands of distinct CDR3 sequences. Sequenced: blood. These receptors all stem from a human donor with ulcerative colitis or Crohn's disease, or a healthy co-twin of an affected twin (not recorded which).

This rearrangement joins TRBV20-1 to TRBJ2-2; TCRdb indicates TRBD1, and absent DNA this call remains unverified. The germline gives CDR1 DFQATT, CDR2 SNEGSKA (reference sequence). CDR3 length: 16 residues. The CDR3 loop is CSASAQSSGFTGELFF.

The chain is built from TRBV12-3 or TRBV12-4 and TRBJ2-7; TCRdb returns TRBD1, unconfirmable since there is no DNA. The CDR3 totals 14 residues. This CDR3 is CASSRQGVRGEQYF.

This chain uses TRBV10-3 with TRBJ1-5; without DNA, the TCRdb call of TRBD1 cannot be checked. The CDR3 has 19 residues. Germline CDR1 ENHRY, CDR2 SYGVKD. CDR3 region: CAISESRSRAGADNQPQHF.

This chain links TRBV20-1 with TRBJ2-1; TCRdb reports TRBD2, a call that lacks DNA to check it against. Germline values: CDR1 DFQATT, CDR2 SNEGSKA (reference sequence). The CDR3 has 15 amino acids. CDR3 region: CSARGSGGKDGEQFF.

The chain uses TRBV3-1 and TRBJ1-1; checking the TCRdb D call of TRBD1 is not possible without DNA. There are 14 residues in the CDR3. The germline gives CDR1 LGHDT, CDR2 YNNKEL (reference sequence). The CDR3 region is CASSQVDSLGQAFF.

V usage is TRBV2 and J usage is TRBJ2-2; no DNA is available, so the TRBD1 call from TCRdb remains unchecked. CDR1 is SNHLY and CDR2 is FYNNEI in the germline V gene. This CDR3 has 15 amino acids. The CDR3 spells CASSGQGPNTGEQFF.

The chain links TRBV7-2 to TRBJ2-3. In germline, CDR1 is SGHTA, CDR2 FQGNSA. This CDR3 region has 15 residues. This chain's CDR3 is CASQSFWTSTDTQYF.

CDR3 loop: CSARAFGTVNYGYTF. The chain couples TRBV20-1 to TRBJ1-2; the TRBD1 assignment by TCRdb is unverifiable without DNA. From germline, CDR1 is DFQATT and CDR2 SNEGSKA (reference sequence). The CDR3 sequence is 15 residues long.

The rearrangement uses TRBV11-2 and TRBJ2-5; TCRdb calls TRBD1, which cannot be checked without DNA. Germline-derived CDR1 and CDR2 are SGHAT and FQNNGV. The length of the CDR3 is 15 residues. This CDR3 reads CASSLGGGPVETQYF.

The chain combines TRBV3-1 with TRBJ2-2. This CDR3 is 13 amino acids long. The germline V gene encodes CDR1 LGHDT and CDR2 YNNKEL (reference sequence). The CDR3 region is CASSFWASGELFF.

This chain uses TRBV4-1 with TRBJ2-2. This CDR3 region has 13 residues. In germline, CDR1 is MGHRA, CDR2 YSYEKL. Here the CDR3 reads CASSHGSTGELFF.

V is TRBV14 and J is TRBJ2-1; TCRdb proposes TRBD1, but this gene call is untestable without DNA. The germline CDR1 and CDR2 sequences are SGHDN and FVKESK. This CDR3 is built from 16 residues. The CDR3 reads CASSQDEHRGYNEQFF.